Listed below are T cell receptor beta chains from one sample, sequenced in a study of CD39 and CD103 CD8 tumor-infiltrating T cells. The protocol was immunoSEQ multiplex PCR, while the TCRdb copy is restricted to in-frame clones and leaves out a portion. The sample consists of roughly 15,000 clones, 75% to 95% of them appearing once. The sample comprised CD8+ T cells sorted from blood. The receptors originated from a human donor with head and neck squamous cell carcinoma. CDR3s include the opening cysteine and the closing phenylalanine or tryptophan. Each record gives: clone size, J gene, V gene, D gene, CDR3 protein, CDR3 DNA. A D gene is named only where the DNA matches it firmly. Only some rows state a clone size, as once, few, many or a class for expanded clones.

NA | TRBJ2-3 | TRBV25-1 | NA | CASSALAGTDTQYF | TGTGCCAGCAGTGCCCTAGCTGGAACAGATACGCAGTATTTT
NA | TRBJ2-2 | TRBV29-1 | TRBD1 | CSVARDSPNTGELFF | TGCAGCGTTGCCCGGGACAGCCCGAACACCGGGGAGCTGTTTTTT
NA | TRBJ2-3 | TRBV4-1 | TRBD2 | CASTRGGPQDTQYF | TGCGCCAGCACCCGGGGGGGACCACAAGATACGCAGTATTTT
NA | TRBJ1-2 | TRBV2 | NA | CASSGGEGYGYTF | TGTGCCAGCAGTGGAGGGGAAGGCTATGGCTACACCTTC
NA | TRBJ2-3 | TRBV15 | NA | CATSSRFSTDTQYF | TGTGCCACCAGCAGCCGATTTTCCACAGATACGCAGTATTTT
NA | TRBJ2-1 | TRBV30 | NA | CAWSWGSSSNEQFF | TGTGCCTGGAGCTGGGGAAGCTCCAGTAATGAGCAGTTCTTC
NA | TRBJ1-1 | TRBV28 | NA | CASSLTSLNTEAFF | TGTGCCAGCAGTTTAACCAGCCTTAACACTGAAGCTTTCTTT
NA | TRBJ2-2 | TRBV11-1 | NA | CASSLTGETGELFF | TGTGCCAGCAGCTTAACGGGGGAGACTGGGGAGCTGTTTTTT
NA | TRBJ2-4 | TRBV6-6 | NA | CASSLSRGGTDIQYF | TGTGCCAGCAGTCTTTCTCGAGGGGGGACGGACATTCAGTACTTC
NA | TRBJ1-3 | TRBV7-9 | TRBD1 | CASIDRGPGNTIYF | TGTGCCAGCATAGACAGGGGTCCTGGAAACACCATATATTTT
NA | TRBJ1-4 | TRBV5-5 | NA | CASSLAGVTNEKLFF | TGTGCCAGCAGCTTGGCCGGGGTGACTAATGAAAAACTGTTTTTT
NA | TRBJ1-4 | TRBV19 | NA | CASSTGEMAGVFEKLFF | TGTGCCAGTAGTACAGGAGAAATGGCAGGGGTTTTTGAAAAACTGTTTTTT
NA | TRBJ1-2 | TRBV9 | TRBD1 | CASSVGWDSPNYGYTF | TGTGCCAGCAGCGTAGGATGGGACAGCCCTAACTATGGCTACACCTTC
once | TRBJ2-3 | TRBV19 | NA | CASSIPGLLTDTQYF | TGTGCCAGTAGTATCCCCGGACTTCTCACAGATACGCAGTATTTT
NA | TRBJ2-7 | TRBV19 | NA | CASSLTGINEQYF | TGTGCCAGTAGTCTTACAGGTATCAACGAGCAGTACTTC
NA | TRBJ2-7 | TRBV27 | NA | CASSPAGPYEQYF | TGTGCCAGCAGTCCGGCGGGACCTTACGAGCAGTACTTC
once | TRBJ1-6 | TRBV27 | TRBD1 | CASRPLAGGFHSPLHF | TGTGCCAGCAGGCCCCTTGCAGGGGGGTTCCATTCACCCCTCCACTTT
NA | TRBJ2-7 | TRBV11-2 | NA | CASSLGLQLGYEQYF | TGTGCCAGCAGCTTAGGGCTACAGTTGGGGTACGAGCAGTACTTC
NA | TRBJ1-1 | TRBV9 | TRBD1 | CASSRTGDRGPMNTEAFF | TGTGCCAGCAGCCGGACGGGAGACAGGGGGCCTATGAACACTGAAGCTTTCTTT
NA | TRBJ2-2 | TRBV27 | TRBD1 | CASKFETGSSGELFF | TGTGCCAGCAAGTTTGAGACAGGGAGTTCCGGGGAGCTGTTTTTT
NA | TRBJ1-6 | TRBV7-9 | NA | CASSFSYNSPLHF | TGTGCCAGCAGCTTTTCCTATAATTCACCCCTCCACTTT
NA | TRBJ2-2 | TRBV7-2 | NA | CASSSLSPPTGELFF | TGTGCCAGCAGCTCCTTATCGCCCCCCACCGGGGAGCTGTTTTTT
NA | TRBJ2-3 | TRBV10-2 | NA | CASSADREGTDTQYF | TGCGCCAGCAGTGCAGACAGGGAGGGCACAGATACGCAGTATTTT
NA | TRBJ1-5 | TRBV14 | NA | CASSQGFAGVWHF | TGTGCCAGCAGCCAAGGGTTTGCGGGGGTTTGGCATTTT
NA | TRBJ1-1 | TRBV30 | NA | CAWSDRLDTEAFF | TGTGCCTGGAGTGACAGGTTAGACACTGAAGCTTTCTTT
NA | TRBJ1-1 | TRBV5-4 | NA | CASSLEAYEAFF | TGTGCCAGCAGCTTAGAGGCATACGAAGCTTTCTTT
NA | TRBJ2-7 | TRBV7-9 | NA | CASSWTGVEQYF | TGTGCCAGCAGCTGGACGGGGGTCGAGCAGTACTTC
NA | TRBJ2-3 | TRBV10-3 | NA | CAISELSTDTQYF | TGTGCCATCAGTGAATTGTCCACAGATACGCAGTATTTT
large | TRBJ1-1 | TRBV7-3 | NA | CASSPTDNTEAFF | TGTGCCAGCAGCCCAACAGATAACACTGAAGCTTTCTTT
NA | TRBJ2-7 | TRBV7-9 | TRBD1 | CASSRQGLNEQYF | TGTGCCAGCAGCAGACAGGGGCTGAACGAGCAGTACTTC
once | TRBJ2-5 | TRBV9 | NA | CASSVGGEETQYF | TGTGCCAGCAGCGTAGGCGGGGAAGAGACCCAGTACTTC
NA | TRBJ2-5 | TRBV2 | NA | CASSVRGGHSYQETQYF | TGTGCCAGCAGTGTAAGGGGGGGACACTCGTACCAAGAGACCCAGTACTTC
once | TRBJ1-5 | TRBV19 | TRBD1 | CATSLQGAFNQPQHF | TGTGCCACCTCTTTACAGGGGGCCTTTAATCAGCCCCAGCATTTT
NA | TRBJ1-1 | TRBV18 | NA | CASSSRGQNTEAFF | TGTGCCAGCTCATCCAGGGGACAGAACACTGAAGCTTTCTTT
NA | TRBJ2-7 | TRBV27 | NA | CASRAAQAYEQYF | TGTGCCAGCAGAGCGGCGCAAGCCTACGAGCAGTACTTC
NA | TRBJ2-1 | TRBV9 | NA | CASSVLLNGNEQFF | TGTGCCAGCAGCGTCCTCCTAAATGGTAACGAGCAGTTCTTC
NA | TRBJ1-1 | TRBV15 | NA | CATSREGQGAEAFF | TGTGCCACCAGCAGAGAGGGGCAGGGCGCTGAAGCTTTCTTT
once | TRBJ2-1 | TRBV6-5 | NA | CASRSGPYTHNEQFF | TGTGCCAGCAGGTCCGGGCCGTATACACACAATGAGCAGTTCTTC
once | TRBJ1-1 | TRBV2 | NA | CASSLRGGAVTEAFF | TGTGCCAGCAGTTTGAGGGGTGGGGCGGTCACTGAAGCTTTCTTT
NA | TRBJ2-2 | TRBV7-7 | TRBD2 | CASSTASGLNTGELFF | TGTGCTAGCAGCACCGCTAGCGGACTGAACACCGGGGAGCTGTTTTTT
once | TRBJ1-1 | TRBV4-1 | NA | CASGLGAGTEAFF | TGCGCCAGCGGGCTGGGGGCAGGAACTGAAGCTTTCTTT
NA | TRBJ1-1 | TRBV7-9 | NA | CASSLRSPTVNTEAFF | TGTGCCAGCAGCTTAAGGTCGCCGACAGTGAACACTGAAGCTTTCTTT
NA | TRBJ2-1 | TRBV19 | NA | CASSISAIGFNEQFF | TGTGCCAGTAGTATCTCAGCGATCGGGTTCAATGAGCAGTTCTTC
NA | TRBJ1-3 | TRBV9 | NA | CASSVAGAGNTIYF | TGTGCCAGCAGCGTAGCAGGGGCTGGAAACACCATATATTTT